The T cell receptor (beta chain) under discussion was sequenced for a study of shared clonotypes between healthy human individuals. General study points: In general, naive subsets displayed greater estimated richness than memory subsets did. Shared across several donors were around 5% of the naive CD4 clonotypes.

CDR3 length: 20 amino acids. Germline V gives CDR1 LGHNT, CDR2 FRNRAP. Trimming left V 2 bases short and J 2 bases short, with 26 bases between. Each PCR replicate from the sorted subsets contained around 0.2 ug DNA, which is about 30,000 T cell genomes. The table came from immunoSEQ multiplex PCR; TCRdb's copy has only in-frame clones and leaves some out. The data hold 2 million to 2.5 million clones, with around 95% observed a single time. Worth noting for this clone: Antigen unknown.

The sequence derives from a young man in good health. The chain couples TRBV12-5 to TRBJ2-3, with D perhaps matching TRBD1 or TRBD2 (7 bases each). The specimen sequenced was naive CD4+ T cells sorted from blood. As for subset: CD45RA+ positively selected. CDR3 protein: CASGLILGGAGAGFTDTQYF. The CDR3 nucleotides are TGTGCTAGTGGTTTGATCCTAGGGGGCGCGGGAGCGGGGTTCACAGATACGCAGTATTTT. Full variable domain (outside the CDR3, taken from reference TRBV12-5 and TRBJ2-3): DARVTQTPRHKVTEMGQEVTMRCQPILGHNTVFWYRQTMMQGLELLAYFRNRAPLDDSGMPKDRFSAEMPDATLATLKIQPSEPRDSAVYFCASGLILGGAGAGFTDTQYFGPGTRLTVL.